Below are 29 T cell receptor beta chains sequenced from a single sample in a study of naive and memory T cell subsets. An oligonucleotide containing a UMI was ligated to the 3' end of TCR cDNA. Ligated cDNA underwent four rounds of PCR with nested alpha and beta constant region primers and SP2. Each CDR3 protein gets one entry after TCRdb re-called the 5' RACE reads with MiXCR. The sample includes roughly 62,000 distinct CDR3 sequences, more than 7% of them seen just once. These receptors originate from a male donor in good health.

This clonotype was seen more than once but under ten times. The genes are TRBV2 and TRBJ2-5; TRBD2 aligns across 10 bases. The junction had 6 bases not matched to a gene; V was cut back by 2 bases and J by 3 bases. The CDR3 consists of 16 residues. CDR1 and CDR2 from the germline V gene are SNHLY and FYNNEI. This CDR3 reads CASSEPSGGNEETQYF. Written as DNA, the CDR3 is TGTGCCAGCAGTGAACCTAGCGGGGGAAACGAAGAGACCCAGTACTTC.

In its sample, this clonotype was seen many times. V usage is TRBV20-1 and J usage is TRBJ2-7, with 8 bases identical to TRBD1. V was clipped by 3 bases and J by 5 bases; unmatched bases: 6. CDR3 length: 13 amino acids. Germline values: CDR1 DFQATT, CDR2 SNEGSKA (reference sequence). DNA of the CDR3: TGCAGTGCTAGTTTGACAGGGGAAAACGAGCAGTACTTC. This encodes CSASLTGENEQYF.

This clonotype has at least ten counts. The chain has TRBV20-1 and TRBJ2-1, with 9 nucleotides matching TRBD1. V was clipped by 1 base and J by 2 bases; unmatched bases: 3. The CDR3 length is 15 residues. Per the germline V gene, CDR1 is DFQATT and CDR2 is SNEGSKA (reference sequence). Here the CDR3 DNA reads TGCAGTGCTAGAGGGGGACAGGGCACCTACAATGAGCAGTTCTTC. This encodes CSARGGQGTYNEQFF.

This clonotype has only a few counts. This rearrangement joins TRBV14 to TRBJ2-2; maybe TRBD2 (6 bases). V was cut by 2 bases and J by 5 bases, with 9 bases left in between. CDR3 length: 14 amino acids. The germline V gene encodes CDR1 SGHDN and CDR2 FVKESK. The CDR3 DNA is TGTGCCAGCAGCCAATACCGGGGGACCGGGGAGCTGTTTTTT. Protein product: CASSQYRGTGELFF.

This clonotype was counted at least ten times. This chain uses TRBV5-5 with TRBJ1-1; D gene unclear. CDR3 length equals 17 residues. V was clipped by 2 bases and J by 1 base, with 18 bases between them. Germline loops: CDR1 SGHKS, CDR2 YYEKEE (reference sequence). CDR3 region: CASSFAGSEKPNTEAFF. The CDR3 nucleotides read TGTGCCAGCAGCTTTGCGGGGAGCGAGAAGCCGAACACTGAAGCTTTCTTT.

The sample holds many counts of this clonotype. The rearrangement joins TRBV4-2 to TRBJ2-3, with 10 bases fitting TRBD1. The CDR3 has 16 residues. Trimming cost V 1 base and J 7 bases; bases outside gene matches: 8. CDR1 is LGHNA, CDR2 YNFKEQ, per germline. The CDR3 spells CASSQAETGGPYTQYF. The CDR3 bases are TGTGCCAGCAGCCAAGCAGAGACAGGGGGCCCCTATACGCAGTATTTT.

With regard to this clonotype: This may stem from a read error, because a much larger clone lies one nucleotide away. The genes are TRBV29-1 and TRBJ1-2; D perhaps matches TRBD1 (5 bases). The CDR3 has 13 amino acids. Germline loops: CDR1 SQVTM, CDR2 ANQGSEA. CDR3 nucleotides: TGCGGCGTTGGGGACCCAGAGGAGTATGGCTACACCTTC. Translation gives CGVGDPEEYGYTF.

The rearrangement uses TRBV7-2 and TRBJ2-1; 7 bases are shared with TRBD2. The germline V gene encodes CDR1 SGHTA and CDR2 FQGNSA. The V and J ends lost 3 bases and 2 bases, in that order; junction bases with no gene match: 1. The CDR3 runs to 14 residues. DNA for the CDR3: TGTGCCAGCAGCTTCGGGACTACCTACAATGAGCAGTTCTTC. It yields the protein CASSFGTTYNEQFF.

This clonotype was observed many times. This chain uses TRBV15 with TRBJ2-2, with 11 bases aligning to TRBD2. The CDR3 is 17 amino acids. Trimming at V came to 2 bases and at J to 0 bases, leaving 2 bases not matched to a gene. The germline CDR1 and CDR2 sequences are LNHNV and YYDKDF (reference sequence). The CDR3 is CATSRIAGGTNTGELFF. Written as DNA, the CDR3 is TGTGCCACCAGCAGAATAGCGGGGGGGACGAACACCGGGGAGCTGTTTTTT.

The chain carries TRBV7-2 and TRBJ1-2; 8 bases fit TRBD1. This CDR3 spans 16 amino acids. Germline CDR1 and CDR2: SGHTA and FQGNSA. V was pared by 4 bases and J by 2 bases, with 9 bases of the junction left unmatched. This chain's CDR3 is CASSSGQGSVNYGYTF. CDR3 DNA sequence: TGTGCCAGCAGCTCAGGACAGGGAAGCGTCAACTATGGCTACACCTTC.

Notes on this clonotype: Possible read error: a much larger clone is one base away. The chain is built from TRBV12-3 or TRBV12-4 and TRBJ2-5, with TRBD2 matching 11 bases. CDR3 length: 14 amino acids. V dropped 7 bases and J dropped 5; count of bases not matched to a gene: 6. The DNA for the CDR3 is TGTGCCAGCACCCCGGCTAGCGGGGGGGAGACCCAGTACTTC. This encodes CASTPASGGETQYF.

The chain links TRBV5-6 to TRBJ1-1; the D gene is possibly TRBD1 (6 bases). The CDR3 loop spans 13 amino acids. Trimming took off 3 bases at V and 5 bases at J, with 11 bases between the two ends. CDR1 and CDR2 (germline): SGHDT, YYEEEE. CDR3 residues: CASSYGGGTEAFF. In DNA, the CDR3 is TGTGCCAGCAGCTACGGAGGGGGTACTGAAGCTTTCTTT.

This clonotype was seen ten or more times. J is TRBJ2-2 and V is TRBV20-1; D not resolved. The CDR3 runs 14 residues. Germline V gene sequence: CDR1 DFQATT, CDR2 SNEGSKA (reference sequence). V was trimmed by 0 bases and J by 3 bases, leaving 8 bases between them. The CDR3, as DNA: TGCAGTGCTAGAGAGGCTGGGGACACCGGGGAGCTGTTTTTT. Residues: CSAREAGDTGELFF.

The chain uses TRBV5-1 and TRBJ2-7; possibly TRBD2 for D (6 bases). This CDR3 has 13 residues. Per the germline V gene, CDR1 is SGHRS and CDR2 is YFSETQ. V lost 4 bases, J lost 9 bases, and 17 bases lay in between. The CDR3 nucleotides are TGCGCCAGCAGCCGTGACAAGGGAGGAAGGCAGTACTTC. Translating gives CASSRDKGGRQYF.

This clonotype was seen many times. The chain has TRBV28 and TRBJ2-7, with 10 bases identical to TRBD1. This CDR3 contains 14 residues. Germline V gene lookup returns CDR1 MDHEN and CDR2 SYDVKM. Germline trimming cut 4 bases from V and 6 bases from J; bases unmatched to any gene: 6. DNA of the CDR3: TGTGCCAGCAGTTCTACCGGGACAGGGGTCGAGCAGTACTTC. It specifies CASSSTGTGVEQYF. Full variable domain (outside the CDR3, taken from reference TRBV28 and TRBJ2-7): DVKVTQSSRYLVKRTGEKVFLECVQDMDHENMFWYRQDPGLGLRLIYFSYDVKMKEKGDIPEGYSVSREKKERFSLILESASTNQTSMYLCASSSTGTGVEQYFGPGTRLTVT.

The rearrangement uses TRBV11-3 and TRBJ2-1, with TRBD2 matching 8 bases. J gave up 2 bases and V 1 base, and 1 base lay outside the gene matches. This CDR3 comprises 15 residues. Germline CDR1 and CDR2: SGHNT and YENEEA. CDR3 nucleotides: TGTGCCAGCAGCTTAGCGGGAGGGACCTACAATGAGCAGTTCTTC. It encodes CASSLAGGTYNEQFF. Combining the CDR3 with reference TRBV11-3 and TRBJ2-1 gives the whole variable domain EAGVVQSPRYKIIEKKQPVAFWCNPISGHNTLYWYLQNLGQGPELLIRYENEEAVDDSQLPKDRFSAERLKGVDSTLKIQPAELGDSAVYLCASSLAGGTYNEQFFGPGTRLTVL.

This clonotype was observed many times. The chain joins TRBV18 to TRBJ1-4; possibly TRBD1 for D (5 bases). Germline CDR1 KGHSH, CDR2 LQKENI. CDR3 length equals 14 residues. Deletions cut 3 bases from V and 8 bases from J, with 13 bases between. For the CDR3, the DNA is TGTGCCAGCTCACCCCGGCCCTCAGGGGAAAAACTGTTTTTT. This gives the protein CASSPRPSGEKLFF.

This clonotype was seen a few times. V is TRBV5-6 and J is TRBJ2-7, with D unresolved. This CDR3 spans 14 amino acids. Looked up from germline, CDR1 is SGHDT and CDR2 is YYEEEE. V lost 2 bases, J lost 2 bases, and 11 bases lay in between. The CDR3 spells CASSFPGPTYEQYF. For the CDR3, the DNA is TGTGCCAGCAGCTTTCCGGGCCCTACCTACGAGCAGTACTTC. The entire variable domain, with the rest obtained from reference TRBV5-6 and TRBJ2-7, is as follows: DAGVTQSPTHLIKTRGQQVTLRCSPKSGHDTVSWYQQALGQGPQFIFQYYEEEERQRGNFPDRFSGHQFPNYSSELNVNALLLGDSALYLCASSFPGPTYEQYFGPGTRLTVT.

The sample holds a few counts of this clonotype. The chain combines TRBV29-1 with TRBJ2-2, with 7 bases identical to TRBD2. The CDR3 consists of 14 residues. With V trimmed by 7 bases and J by 1 base, 6 bases remained unmatched. The V gene's germline CDR1 is SQVTM and CDR2 ANQGSEA. The CDR3 here is CSARPSGNTGELFF. In nucleotides, the CDR3 is TGCAGCGCCCGGCCTAGCGGGAACACCGGGGAGCTGTTTTTT.

This clonotype was found many times. V and J are TRBV24-1 and TRBJ2-6, with unresolved D. CDR1 KGHDR and CDR2 SFDVKD come from the germline V gene. The CDR3 contains 13 residues. Trimming removed 4 bases from V and 4 bases from J, with 4 bases in between. The CDR3 nucleotides are TGTGCCACCAGTGAAGCCGGGGCCAACGTCCTGACTTTC. As protein: CATSEAGANVLTF.

V usage is TRBV4-1 and J usage is TRBJ2-4; 7 nucleotides align to TRBD1. Per the germline V gene, CDR1 is MGHRA and CDR2 is YSYEKL. The CDR3 has 19 residues. V shed 0 bases, J shed 2 bases, and the junction held 13 bases outside the gene matches. The CDR3 is CASSQEAGRGLGTKNIQYF. Written as DNA, the CDR3 is TGCGCCAGCAGCCAAGAGGCTGGTAGGGGGCTAGGAACCAAAAACATTCAGTACTTC.

In its sample, this clonotype was seen a few times. The V gene is TRBV5-6, the J gene TRBJ2-5, with no clear D. Germline V gives CDR1 SGHDT, CDR2 YYEEEE. CDR3 size: 14 residues. Trimming stripped 2 bases from V and 5 bases from J, with 13 bases between. The CDR3 reads CASSFNDVYETQYF. The CDR3, as DNA: TGTGCCAGCAGCTTTAACGATGTCTACGAGACCCAGTACTTC.

This clonotype was counted ten times or more. V gene TRBV27 combines with J gene TRBJ2-7, with D tentatively TRBD1 or TRBD2 (5 bases each). V shed 2 bases and J shed 1 base, with 12 bases lying between them. Germline loops: CDR1 MNHEY, CDR2 SMNVEV (reference sequence). The length of the CDR3 is 15 residues. This CDR3 is CASSLSRDGSYEQYF. CDR3 DNA: TGTGCCAGCAGTTTAAGCCGGGACGGATCCTACGAGCAGTACTTC.

This clonotype came up a few times. This chain uses TRBV21-1 with TRBJ1-6; the table's D call TRBD1 went unverified against the DNA. TRBV21-1 is a pseudogene. The CDR3 contains 16 residues. CDR3 residues: CASSKGGTADNSPLHF. The CDR3 bases are TGTGCCAGCAGCAAAGGAGGGACAGCAGATAATTCACCCCTCCACTTT.

This clonotype was detected many times. The chain links TRBV3-1 to TRBJ2-1; the D call may be TRBD1 or TRBD2 (7 bases each). The germline V gene encodes CDR1 LGHDT and CDR2 YNNKEL (reference sequence). Trimming cost V 5 bases and J 8 bases, with 19 bases left between them. The CDR3 has 15 amino acids. The CDR3 bases are TGTGCCAGCAGCGGGAGGGGGCGGGTCATACATGAGCAGTTCTTC. Translation: CASSGRGRVIHEQFF.

This clonotype has just a few counts. The V gene is TRBV30, the J gene TRBJ2-1; no definite D call. The CDR3 runs to 12 residues. Trimming removed 0 bases at V and 5 bases at J, with 5 bases between. CDR1 and CDR2 from the germline V gene are GTSNPN and SVGIG (reference sequence). The CDR3 bases are TGTGCCTGGAGTGTGACGGACAATGAGCAGTTCTTC. It translates to CAWSVTDNEQFF. Based on the CDR3 plus reference TRBV30 and TRBJ2-1, the full variable domain is SQTIHQWPATLVQPVGSPLSLECTVEGTSNPNLYWYRQAAGRGLQLLFYSVGIGQISSEVPQNLSASRPQDRQFILSSKKLLLSDSGFYLCAWSVTDNEQFFGPGTRLTVL.

Comments on this clonotype: Since a much larger clone is just one base distant, this may be a read error. The chain has TRBV28 and TRBJ2-1; maybe TRBD2 (6 bases). The germline CDR1 and CDR2 sequences are MDHEN and SYDVKM. The CDR3 length is 14 residues. CDR3 DNA: TGTGCCAGCCGGAGCGGGTCTCACTACGATGAGCAGTTCTTC. Translated: CASRSGSHYDEQFF.

This clonotype occurred a few times. The gene calls are TRBV4-1 and TRBJ1-4; no clear D gene. V was shortened by 1 base and J by 6 bases, with 6 bases between the two germline ends. Germline assignment: CDR1 MGHRA and CDR2 YSYEKL. The CDR3 is 13 amino acids. Written as DNA, the CDR3 is TGCGCCAGCAGCCAAGGGGAAGATGAAAAACTGTTTTTT. It codes for CASSQGEDEKLFF.

This clonotype was observed at least ten times. This chain joins TRBV29-1 and TRBJ1-3; 12 positions agree with TRBD1. CDR3 length equals 17 residues. Germline assignment: CDR1 SQVTM and CDR2 ANQGSEA. J was trimmed by 2 bases and V by 6 bases; bases with no gene match: 11. The CDR3 DNA reads as TGCAGCGTCTCCGGGACAGGGGGCTATCTAGCTGGAAACACCATATATTTT. This translates into CSVSGTGGYLAGNTIYF.